This T cell receptor beta chain was captured in a study of T-cell reconstitution after alpha-beta-depleted transplantation in children. General observations from the study: There were reportedly several hundred expanded graft clones from which alpha-beta T cells came about two months after transplant.

As it was prepared, the TCRbeta library received unique molecular identifiers. TCRdb used MiXCR to reprocess the PCR reads, holding one entry per CDR3 protein. The profile shows some 8,000 distinct CDR3 sequences, roughly 12% of them singletons. Germline V gives CDR1 SGHRS, CDR2 YFSETQ. This CDR3 comprises 15 residues. Trimming removed 0 bases from V and 4 bases from J, with 13 bases in between. This clonotype appeared many times. Its antigen is currently unknown. The chain uses TRBV5-1 and TRBJ1-2; D is possibly TRBD1 (6 bases). The specimen was PBMCs, mostly from graft donor cells, collected 60 days after TCRalphabeta/CD19-depleted stem cell transplant. The TCR was taken from a patient aged 2-10 years who had a stem cell transplant for inherited bone marrow failure, so the T cells may come from the graft donor. The CDR3 here is CASSLETRGLYGYTF. The DNA for the CDR3 is TGCGCCAGCAGCTTGGAGACGCGGGGGCTCTATGGCTACACCTTC. The full variable domain, completed using reference TRBV5-1 and TRBJ1-2, is KAGVTQTPRYLIKTRGQQVTLSCSPISGHRSVSWYQQTPGQGLQFLFEYFSETQRNKGNFPGRFSGRQFSNSRSEMNVSTLELGDSALYLCASSLETRGLYGYTFGSGTRLTVV.